This TCR beta chain stems from a study of siplizumab effects on memory and regulatory T cells. Sequenced by immunoSEQ multiplex PCR; TCRdb stores in-frame clones only, minus some. The table includes about 100,000 clones, 80% to 95% detected once. Findings and caveats of the study: Proliferating Tregs' suppressive function in siplizumab cultures went unconfirmed.

V was cut by 4 bases and J by 3 bases, with 20 bases left in between. The CDR3 runs 17 residues. Germline CDR1 SGDLS, CDR2 YYNGEE. Comments on this clone: The antigen remains unidentified.

The receptor was derived from a human donor in good health. The specimen sequenced was CD4+ T cells sorted from blood. The rearrangement uses TRBV9 and TRBJ2-1; D possibly corresponds to TRBD1 (5 bases). The CDR3 region has the DNA TGTGCCAGCAGCTATTCACTGGGTAGGGGCATCTACAATGAGCAGTTCTTC. It is translated as CASSYSLGRGIYNEQFF.